The 26 T cell receptor beta chains reported below all come from one sample, sequenced in a study of response to subunit inactivated influenza vaccine. TCRdb processed the RT-PCR reads anew with MiXCR; each CDR3 protein has one entry. The data hold about 540,000 distinct CDR3 sequences, with around a quarter observed a single time. The sample also formed part of further work on T cells expressing NK-cell markers. Turning to that study: It was by 5'RACE template switching with UMIs that TCR beta cDNA was made.

The specimen was CD4+ T cells sorted from PBMCs, collected 11 to 12 days after vaccination. The receptors derive from a man over 45 who received an inactivated influenza vaccine.

The J gene is TRBJ1-4, the V gene TRBV24-1, with 8 bases identical to TRBD1. V gave up 4 bases and J gave up 8 bases; unmatched junction bases: 11. There are 16 residues in the CDR3. Germline assignment: CDR1 KGHDR and CDR2 SFDVKD. The CDR3 is CATSETRQGREEKLFF. CDR3 coding DNA: TGTGCCACCAGTGAGACTCGACAGGGGAGGGAGGAAAAACTGTTTTTT.

The CDR3 protein is CASSNTGFNEQYF. The CDR3 DNA reads TGTGCCAGCAGTAACACAGGGTTCAACGAGCAGTACTTC. J is TRBJ2-7 and V is TRBV28; TRBD1 is a possible D gene (6 bases). Germline V gene lookup returns CDR1 MDHEN and CDR2 SYDVKM. This CDR3 has 13 amino acids. The V end lost 5 bases, the J end lost 5 bases, and 13 bases lay between the germline ends.

This chain connects TRBV12-3 or TRBV12-4 to TRBJ1-4; TRBD1 might be the D (6 bases). The germline V and J ends were trimmed by 6 bases and 6 bases, with 17 bases remaining between them. This CDR3 has 15 residues. For the CDR3, the DNA is TGTGCCAGCAGCCCTAGTGGGGCAGGGGATGAAAAACTGTTTTTT. This translates into CASSPSGAGDEKLFF.

This clonotype was counted a few times. The rearrangement uses TRBV2 and TRBJ1-5, with D possibly TRBD1 on 5 matching bases. This CDR3 spans 15 amino acids. Trimming left V 4 bases short and J 2 bases short, with 12 bases between. In germline, CDR1 is SNHLY, CDR2 FYNNEI. The CDR3: CASSATQGGNQPQHF. CDR3 sequence (DNA): TGTGCCAGCAGTGCCACCCAGGGCGGCAATCAGCCCCAGCATTTT.

The rearrangement joins TRBV5-1 to TRBJ2-1, with 9 nucleotides matching TRBD2. Germline V gene lookup returns CDR1 SGHRS and CDR2 YFSETQ. V trimming: 0 bases; J trimming: 4 bases; junction bases outside the gene matches: 5. The CDR3 loop spans 16 amino acids. CDR3 in DNA: TGCGCCAGCAGCTTGGCCCCTAGCGGGGAATACAATGAGCAGTTCTTC. It encodes CASSLAPSGEYNEQFF.

The chain is built from TRBV3-1 and TRBJ2-1; 11 bases line up with TRBD1. V shed 2 bases and J 5 bases; nucleotides not matched to a gene: 5. The CDR3 has 16 residues. Looked up from germline, CDR1 is LGHDT and CDR2 is YNNKEL (reference sequence). As DNA, the CDR3 is TGTGCCAGCAGCCAAAACCGGGACAGGGGGGACAATGAGCAGTTCTTC. Amino acids: CASSQNRDRGDNEQFF.

The CDR3 DNA reads as TGTGCCAGCAGCCCGGTGCCTAGGACAGATACGCAGTATTTT. This sequence encodes CASSPVPRTDTQYF. V is TRBV28 and J is TRBJ2-3, with D unresolved. The CDR3 consists of 14 residues. Germline V CDR1 and CDR2: MDHEN, SYDVKM. Trimming took 6 bases from V and 3 from J, leaving 13 bases between them. Using reference TRBV28 and TRBJ2-3 for the parts outside the CDR3, the full variable domain is DVKVTQSSRYLVKRTGEKVFLECVQDMDHENMFWYRQDPGLGLRLIYFSYDVKMKEKGDIPEGYSVSREKKERFSLILESASTNQTSMYLCASSPVPRTDTQYFGPGTRLTVL.

The gene calls are TRBV3-1 and TRBJ2-5; D is unclear. The CDR3 totals 12 residues. Trimming stripped 1 base from V and 5 bases from J, with 5 bases between. CDR1 LGHDT and CDR2 YNNKEL come from the germline V gene (reference sequence). The CDR3: CASSQVYETQYF. CDR3 nucleotides: TGTGCCAGCAGCCAAGTGTATGAGACCCAGTACTTC.

This clonotype was picked up a small number of times. The V gene is TRBV5-1, the J gene TRBJ2-7; D is unclear. Germline values: CDR1 SGHRS, CDR2 YFSETQ. The CDR3 covers 12 residues. Trimming left V 4 bases short and J 7 bases short, with 12 bases between. DNA for the CDR3: TGCGCCAGCAGCCCACATGGGGTAGAGCAGTACTTC. Its protein is CASSPHGVEQYF.

The chain joins TRBV24-1 to TRBJ2-3; 7 bases are shared with TRBD2. J lost 1 base, V lost 3 bases, and 6 bases had no gene match. Germline V gene lookup returns CDR1 KGHDR and CDR2 SFDVKD. This CDR3 contains 16 residues. CDR3 residues: CATSDVGGVGTDTQYF. Here the CDR3 DNA reads TGTGCCACCAGTGATGTGGGGGGGGTGGGCACAGATACGCAGTATTTT.

This chain joins TRBV5-1 and TRBJ2-3; 11 bases are a match to TRBD2. Germline V gene lookup returns CDR1 SGHRS and CDR2 YFSETQ. The V gene end was trimmed by 3 bases and the J gene end by 3 bases; junction bases not matched to a gene: 12. The CDR3 loop spans 18 amino acids. DNA of the CDR3: TGCGCCAGCAGCTCTATGTTACTTAGCGGGGGGGGTACAGATACGCAGTATTTT. It specifies CASSSMLLSGGGTDTQYF.

The chain joins TRBV9 to TRBJ2-2, with 7 nucleotides matching TRBD1. This CDR3 is 16 amino acids long. V dropped 6 bases and J dropped 0; count of bases not matched to a gene: 8. Looked up from germline, CDR1 is SGDLS and CDR2 is YYNGEE. The CDR3 DNA sequence: TGTGCCAGCATCCAAATGACAGGGACGAACACCGGGGAGCTGTTTTTT. This sequence encodes CASIQMTGTNTGELFF.

This clonotype was counted a few times. The chain joins TRBV7-9 to TRBJ2-7, with D perhaps matching TRBD1 (5 bases). The CDR3 totals 12 residues. Germline V CDR1 and CDR2: SEHNR, FQNEAQ (reference sequence). V shed 1 base and J shed 8 bases, with 9 bases lying between them. The CDR3 reads CASSLGAGKQYF. CDR3 DNA: TGTGCCAGCAGCTTAGGGGCAGGGAAGCAGTACTTC.

This clonotype was observed a few times. The chain uses TRBV18 and TRBJ2-2; maybe TRBD1 (5 bases). Looked up from germline, CDR1 is KGHSH and CDR2 is LQKENI. This CDR3 is built from 14 residues. V was clipped by 2 bases and J by 6 bases, with 10 bases between them. CDR3 in amino acids: CASSPSQGAGELFF. Here the CDR3 DNA reads TGTGCCAGCTCACCATCCCAGGGCGCCGGGGAGCTGTTTTTT.

This clonotype was seen only a few times. The chain has TRBV7-9 and TRBJ2-7, with 8 bases identical to TRBD2. The V gene's germline CDR1 is SEHNR and CDR2 FQNEAQ (reference sequence). Trimming cost V 2 bases and J 0 bases; bases outside gene matches: 9. The CDR3 is made up of 17 amino acids. The CDR3 sequence: CASSLFSGNRYSYEQYF. In nucleotides, the CDR3 is TGTGCCAGCAGCTTATTTAGCGGGAACCGGTACTCCTACGAGCAGTACTTC.

A few counts support this clonotype. The chain joins TRBV7-2 to TRBJ2-4, with 9 bases identical to TRBD2. The CDR3 is made up of 15 amino acids. J was trimmed by 2 bases and V by 6 bases; bases with no gene match: 5. The germline CDR1 and CDR2 sequences are SGHTA and FQGNSA. The CDR3, as DNA: TGTGCCAGCAGTCTAGCGGGAAGCCCCAAAAACATTCAGTACTTC. Its protein product is CASSLAGSPKNIQYF.

This clonotype was seen more than once but under ten times. The genes are TRBV12-3 or TRBV12-4 and TRBJ2-3; 9 bases fit TRBD2. The junction had 6 bases not matched to a gene; V was cut back by 6 bases and J by 2 bases. The CDR3 has 15 amino acids. DNA for the CDR3: TGTGCCAGCAGGGGGATAGCGGGGGCCACAGATACGCAGTATTTT. Translated: CASRGIAGATDTQYF.

The chain combines TRBV4-3 with TRBJ2-1; D gene unclear. Germline CDR1 and CDR2: LGHNA and YSLEER. V lost 4 bases and J 7 bases, leaving 17 bases between the germline ends. This CDR3 region has 15 residues. The CDR3 loop is CASSPGLEWGNEQFF. For the CDR3, the DNA is TGCGCCAGCAGCCCGGGTCTTGAGTGGGGAAATGAGCAGTTCTTC.

The chain couples TRBV6-5 to TRBJ1-5; no reliable D call. CDR1 is MNHEY and CDR2 is SVGAGI in the germline V gene. The CDR3 consists of 17 residues. Trimming pared 0 bases from V and 1 base from J, leaving 13 bases between. The CDR3, as DNA: TGTGCCAGCAGTTACTCCCGGGGTTCTAAAAGCAATCAGCCCCAGCATTTT. This encodes CASSYSRGSKSNQPQHF.

The chain couples TRBV7-9 to TRBJ2-3; D is undetermined. The length of the CDR3 is 15 residues. The V gene lost 2 bases and the J gene lost 0 bases, with 9 bases spanning the gap. Per germline, CDR1 SEHNR and CDR2 FQNEAQ (reference sequence). In DNA form, the CDR3 reads TGTGCCAGCAGCTTATGGCTACAAAGCACAGATACGCAGTATTTT. It specifies CASSLWLQSTDTQYF.

This clonotype was observed a few times. This chain uses TRBV20-1 with TRBJ2-7; the D gene is possibly TRBD1 (6 bases). Trimming pared 6 bases from V and 6 bases from J, leaving 24 bases between. CDR3 length: 15 amino acids. Looked up from germline, CDR1 is DFQATT and CDR2 is SNEGSKA (reference sequence). The CDR3 region is CSAIRDMDPRGEQYF. The CDR3 bases are TGCAGTGCCATTAGGGACATGGACCCCCGGGGCGAGCAGTACTTC.

The rearrangement joins TRBV3-1 to TRBJ1-4; D unclear. Looked up from germline, CDR1 is LGHDT and CDR2 is YNNKEL (reference sequence). The V gene lost 0 bases and the J gene lost 8 bases, with 7 bases spanning the gap. The CDR3 runs to 13 residues. Here the CDR3 DNA reads TGTGCCAGCAGCCAAGATCCGGGAGAAAAACTGTTTTTT. It translates to CASSQDPGEKLFF.

The chain uses TRBV6-1 and TRBJ2-1; 7 bases line up with TRBD1. This CDR3 is built from 15 residues. With V trimmed by 9 bases and J by 0 bases, 8 bases remained unmatched. Germline CDR1 and CDR2: MNHNS and SASEGT. The CDR3 region is CASRTGQSSYNEQFF. The CDR3 nucleotides are TGTGCCAGTAGGACAGGCCAGAGCTCCTACAATGAGCAGTTCTTC.

The chain is built from TRBV6-2 or TRBV6-3 and TRBJ1-5; 10 nucleotides agree with TRBD1. The CDR3 runs to 18 residues. V dropped 2 bases and J dropped 3; count of bases not matched to a gene: 10. Germline CDR1 is MNHEY and CDR2 is SVGEGT. In DNA form, the CDR3 reads TGTGCCAGCAGTTACGAAACCGGGACAGGGGCCCCCAATCAGCCCCAGCATTTT. Translated, it gives CASSYETGTGAPNQPQHF.

The V gene is TRBV7-9, the J gene TRBJ2-3; a possible D gene is TRBD1 (6 bases). The germline V gene encodes CDR1 SEHNR and CDR2 FQNEAQ (reference sequence). This CDR3 is built from 15 residues. V was pared by 5 bases and J by 1 base, with 13 bases between. DNA of the CDR3: TGTGCCAGCAGCCCGGACAGCGGACGCACAGATACGCAGTATTTT. Its translation is CASSPDSGRTDTQYF. Full variable domain (missing parts from reference TRBV7-9 and TRBJ2-3): DTGVSQNPRHKITKRGQNVTFRCDPISEHNRLYWYRQTLGQGPEFLTYFQNEAQLEKSRLLSDRFSAERPKGSFSTLEIQRTEQGDSAMYLCASSPDSGRTDTQYFGPGTRLTVL.

This clonotype was seen many times. The gene calls are TRBV12-3 or TRBV12-4 and TRBJ1-1; D may be TRBD1 (6 bases). This CDR3 is 14 amino acids long. V lost 4 bases to trimming and J lost 5 bases, with 14 bases between them. CDR3 loop: CASSSRTVGTEAFF. The DNA for the CDR3 is TGTGCCAGCAGTTCAAGGACAGTGGGAACTGAAGCTTTCTTT.